This TCR beta chain was sequenced in a study of blood T cell repertoires in COVID-19. Study at large: COVID-19 samples from acute and convalescent phases originated in the United States, Italy and Spain. From T cells, B-cell-depleted T cells, or PBMCs came the material, which was cDNA or gDNA.

V was clipped by 3 bases and J by 0 bases; unmatched bases: 8. This CDR3 has 17 residues. In germline, CDR1 is LNHNV, CDR2 YYDKDF (reference sequence). Per the original methods: From reference gene primer amplification, estimates of nucleated cell counts were derived. Profiled with immunoSEQ multiplex PCR; TCRdb holds only in-frame clones, not every one. V and J calls and clone size follow that table, whereas D and trimming were derived from the DNA. The sample yields over 250,000 clones, about nine tenths seen once. The material sequenced was peripheral blood. The chain combines TRBV15 with TRBJ2-3; 8 bases are shared with TRBD2. The sequence came from a man aged 45 to 65 with acute or convalescent COVID-19. The CDR3 bases are TGTGCCACCAGCAGGGGGACTAGGGTCTCTAGCACAGATACGCAGTATTTT. Translating it yields CATSRGTRVSSTDTQYF.